This T cell receptor beta chain is from a study of blood T cell repertoires in COVID-19. V was shortened by 2 bases and J by 6 bases, with 14 bases between the two germline ends. The CDR3 has 15 residues. Germline V CDR1 and CDR2: SGHAT, FQNNGV. The data were produced by immunoSEQ multiplex PCR, yet TCRdb's version contains in-frame clones alone and is incomplete. The repertoire consists of a few hundred thousand clones, with more than 85% occurring once and the leading ten covering 3.6%. What was sequenced was peripheral blood. This chain joins TRBV11-2 and TRBJ2-1; D might be TRBD1 (6 bases). This receptor was taken from a young man with active or convalescent COVID-19. The CDR3 nucleotides are TGTGCCAGCAGCTTAACGCAGGGGCGAGGCAATGAGCAGTTCTTC. This encodes CASSLTQGRGNEQFF.